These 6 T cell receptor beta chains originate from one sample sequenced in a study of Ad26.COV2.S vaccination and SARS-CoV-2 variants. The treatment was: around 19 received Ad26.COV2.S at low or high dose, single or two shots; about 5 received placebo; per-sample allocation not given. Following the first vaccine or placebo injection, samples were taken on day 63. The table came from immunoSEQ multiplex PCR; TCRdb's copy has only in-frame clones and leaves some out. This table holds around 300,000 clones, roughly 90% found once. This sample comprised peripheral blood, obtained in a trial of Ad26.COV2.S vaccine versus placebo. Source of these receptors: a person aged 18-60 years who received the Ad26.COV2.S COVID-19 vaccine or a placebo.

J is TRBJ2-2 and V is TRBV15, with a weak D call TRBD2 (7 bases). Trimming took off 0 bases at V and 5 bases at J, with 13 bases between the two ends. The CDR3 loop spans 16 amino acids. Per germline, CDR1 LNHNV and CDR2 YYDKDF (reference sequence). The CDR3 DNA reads TGTGCCACCAGCAGAGAGGGGGGGCTGAAGACCGGGGAGCTGTTTTTT. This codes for CATSREGGLKTGELFF.

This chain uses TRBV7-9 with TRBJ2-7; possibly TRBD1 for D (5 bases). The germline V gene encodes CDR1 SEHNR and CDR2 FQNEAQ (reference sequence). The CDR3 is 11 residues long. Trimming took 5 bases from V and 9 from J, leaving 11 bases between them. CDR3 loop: CASSPDDRQYF. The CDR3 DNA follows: TGTGCCAGCAGCCCTGATGACAGGCAGTACTTC.

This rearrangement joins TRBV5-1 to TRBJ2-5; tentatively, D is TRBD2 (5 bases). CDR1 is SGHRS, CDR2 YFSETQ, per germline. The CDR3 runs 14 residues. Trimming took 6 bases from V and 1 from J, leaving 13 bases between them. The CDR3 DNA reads TGCGCCAGCACTAGCCAAGGAGGCCAAGAGACCCAGTACTTC. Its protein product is CASTSQGGQETQYF.

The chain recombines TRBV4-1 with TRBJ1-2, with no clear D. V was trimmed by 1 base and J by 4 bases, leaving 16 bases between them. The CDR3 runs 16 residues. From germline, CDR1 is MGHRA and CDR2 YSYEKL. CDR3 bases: TGCGCCAGCAGCCAAGCCCCGTTCGAGACAAGCTATGGCTACACCTTC. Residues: CASSQAPFETSYGYTF.

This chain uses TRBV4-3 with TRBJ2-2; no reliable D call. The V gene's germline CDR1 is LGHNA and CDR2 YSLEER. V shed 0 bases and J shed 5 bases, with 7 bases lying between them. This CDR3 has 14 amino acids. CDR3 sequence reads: CASSQETQTGELFF. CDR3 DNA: TGCGCCAGCAGCCAAGAGACCCAGACCGGGGAGCTGTTTTTT.

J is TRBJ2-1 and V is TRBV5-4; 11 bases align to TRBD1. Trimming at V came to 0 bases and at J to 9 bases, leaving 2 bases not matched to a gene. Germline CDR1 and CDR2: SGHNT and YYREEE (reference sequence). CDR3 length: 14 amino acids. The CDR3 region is CASSLGTGGGEQFF. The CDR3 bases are TGTGCCAGCAGCTTGGGGACAGGGGGCGGTGAGCAGTTCTTC.